These 22 T cell receptor beta chains originate from one sample sequenced in a study of CD8 T cells in ankylosing spondylitis. TCRdb itself ran the 5' RACE reads through MiXCR, one entry per CDR3 protein. The sample holds some 27,000 distinct CDR3 sequences, nearly 5.5% seen once. Sequenced: blood, either unsorted or a sorted T cell fraction (not recorded which). These receptors all stem from a female donor with ankylosing spondylitis or in good health (not recorded which).

This clonotype was detected ten times or more. The chain joins TRBV9 to TRBJ2-5, with 13 bases lining up with TRBD2. The CDR3 runs 16 residues. The trim removed 3 bases at V and 7 bases at J, leaving 9 bases unmatched. CDR1 is SGDLS, CDR2 YYNGEE, per germline. CDR3 nucleotide sequence: TGTGCCAGCAGCGAGCGAGGACTAGCGGGAGTAGGGACCCAGTACTTC. It specifies CASSERGLAGVGTQYF.

In its sample, this clonotype was seen many times. The chain combines TRBV9 with TRBJ1-1; 9 nucleotides agree with TRBD1. V trimming: 5 bases; J trimming: 5 bases; junction bases outside the gene matches: 4. This CDR3 is built from 13 residues. Germline loops: CDR1 SGDLS, CDR2 YYNGEE. The CDR3: CASSGQGWTEAFF. In DNA, the CDR3 is TGTGCCAGCAGTGGACAGGGGTGGACTGAAGCTTTCTTT.

This clonotype has at least ten counts. J is TRBJ2-7 and V is TRBV12-3 or TRBV12-4, with D perhaps given as TRBD1 or TRBD2 (7 bases each). The CDR3 is 18 residues long. Trimming cost V 1 base and J 1 base, with 20 bases left between them. The CDR3 spells CASSLEGLGGTVSYEQYF. In nucleotides, the CDR3 is TGTGCCAGCAGTTTAGAAGGTTTGGGGGGGACAGTTTCCTACGAGCAGTACTTC.

This clonotype was seen ten or more times. The gene calls are TRBV9 and TRBJ2-1; TRBD2 matches at 10 bases. J gave up 0 bases and V 2 bases, and 2 bases lay outside the gene matches. The CDR3 contains 16 residues. Germline CDR1 and CDR2: SGDLS and YYNGEE. Here the CDR3 DNA reads TGTGCCAGCAGCGTTAGCGGGGGGAGCTCCTACAATGAGCAGTTCTTC. Translated: CASSVSGGSSYNEQFF.

In its sample, this clonotype was seen many times. The chain employs TRBV9 and TRBJ2-1, with 9 bases aligning to TRBD2. The CDR3 length is 17 residues. V dropped 0 bases and J dropped 5; count of bases not matched to a gene: 9. The germline V gene has CDR1 SGDLS and CDR2 YYNGEE. The DNA of the CDR3 is TGTGCCAGCAGCGTAGGGGCGGGGGGGCCCATACACAATGAGCAGTTCTTC. Translated, it gives CASSVGAGGPIHNEQFF.

This clonotype was observed many times. The chain carries TRBV9 and TRBJ2-7, with 12 bases that match TRBD1. J lost 4 bases, V lost 2 bases, and 4 bases had no gene match. CDR1 is SGDLS, CDR2 YYNGEE, per germline. The CDR3 has 15 residues. CDR3 region: CASSVRDRGPYEQYF. CDR3 nucleotides: TGTGCCAGCAGCGTCCGGGACAGGGGGCCATACGAGCAGTACTTC.

In its sample, this clonotype ranks as medium-sized (0.01 to 0.1%). The genes are TRBV9 and TRBJ2-3; D gene unclear. The CDR3 consists of 12 residues. Trimming shortened V by 2 bases and J by 2 bases, and 3 bases separated the two germline ends. CDR1 is SGDLS, CDR2 YYNGEE, per germline. CDR3 region: CASSVNTDTQYF. The CDR3 DNA reads as TGTGCCAGCAGCGTCAACACAGATACGCAGTATTTT.

This clonotype was counted ten times or more. CDR3 nucleotides: TGTGCCAGCAGCGAGGGGGGACAGGGGGCGTTACGTGGCTACACCTTC. It encodes CASSEGGQGALRGYTF. The chain employs TRBV9 and TRBJ1-2; 12 nucleotides align to TRBD1. This CDR3 contains 16 residues. CDR1 and CDR2 (germline): SGDLS, YYNGEE. The trim removed 3 bases at V and 7 bases at J, leaving 10 bases unmatched.

In regard to this clonotype: This may be a read error, as it is one base from a much larger clone. V gene TRBV9 combines with J gene TRBJ2-3, with D possibly matching TRBD2 (5 bases). From germline, CDR1 is SGDLS and CDR2 YYNGEE. V was pared by 3 bases and J by 4 bases, with 21 bases between. The CDR3 loop spans 17 amino acids. The CDR3 region has the DNA TGTGCCAGCAGCGCGCGACTACACCCCGCCAAGGCAGATACGCAGTATTTT. Protein product: CASSARLHPAKADTQYF.

This clonotype was observed many times. V gene TRBV9 combines with J gene TRBJ2-1; 13 nucleotides align to TRBD2. This CDR3 is built from 16 residues. V shed 1 base and J 6 bases; nucleotides not matched to a gene: 4. CDR1 and CDR2 from the germline V gene are SGDLS and YYNGEE. The CDR3 region is CASSVTGTSGINEQFF. CDR3 in DNA: TGTGCCAGCAGCGTAACCGGGACTAGCGGGATCAATGAGCAGTTCTTC. The full variable domain, rest sourced from reference TRBV9 and TRBJ2-1, is DSGVTQTPKHLITATGQRVTLRCSPRSGDLSVYWYQQSLDQGLQFLIQYYNGEERAKGNILERFSAQQFPDLHSELNLSSLELGDSALYFCASSVTGTSGINEQFFGPGTRLTVL.

The chain carries TRBV9 and TRBJ2-1, with a weak D call TRBD1 (5 bases). The CDR3 extends over 17 amino acids. V was shortened by 3 bases and J by 0 bases, with 16 bases between the two germline ends. Germline V lookup: CDR1 SGDLS, CDR2 YYNGEE. CDR3 protein: CASSELGWGSSYNEQFF. The CDR3 coding sequence is TGTGCCAGCAGCGAGTTGGGGTGGGGCAGCTCCTACAATGAGCAGTTCTTC.

This clonotype appeared a few times. V usage is TRBV9 and J usage is TRBJ2-7, with 9 nucleotides matching TRBD1. Germline CDR1 SGDLS, CDR2 YYNGEE. CDR3 length: 16 residues. V lost 2 bases and J lost 1; bases outside the gene matches: 7. The CDR3 nucleotides read TGTGCCAGCAGCGTGGGGGACGGACAGGGGTCCTACGAGCAGTACTTC. Protein sequence: CASSVGDGQGSYEQYF.

The sample holds many counts of this clonotype. The CDR3 DNA follows: TGTGCCAGCAGCCCCCGGACAGGCTCAACGAACACTGAAGCTTTCTTT. This translates into CASSPRTGSTNTEAFF. V usage is TRBV9 and J usage is TRBJ1-1; 7 positions match TRBD1. J gave up 1 base and V 4 bases, and 10 bases lay outside the gene matches. The CDR3 totals 16 residues. The V gene's germline CDR1 is SGDLS and CDR2 YYNGEE.

This clonotype was recorded at least ten times. The chain is built from TRBV9 and TRBJ1-1; D is possibly TRBD1 (6 bases). Germline V CDR1 and CDR2: SGDLS, YYNGEE. V was clipped by 0 bases and J by 0 bases, with 12 bases between them. CDR3 length equals 16 residues. CDR3 DNA: TGTGCCAGCAGCGTAGGGGGGGCTTTCATGAACACTGAAGCTTTCTTT. Protein product: CASSVGGAFMNTEAFF.

This clonotype was seen repeatedly, ten times or more. The chain combines TRBV9 with TRBJ2-3, with 11 bases matching TRBD2. This CDR3 is built from 15 residues. V trimming: 3 bases; J trimming: 0 bases; junction bases outside the gene matches: 0. From germline, CDR1 is SGDLS and CDR2 YYNGEE. CDR3 coding DNA: TGTGCCAGCAGCGGGACTAGCGGGAGCACAGATACGCAGTATTTT. It encodes CASSGTSGSTDTQYF.

This clonotype was observed many times. This chain links TRBV9 with TRBJ2-5; TRBD2 aligns across 8 bases. CDR1 is SGDLS, CDR2 YYNGEE, per germline. This CDR3 region has 14 residues. V lost 0 bases, J lost 4 bases, and 2 bases stayed unmatched. CDR3 nucleotides: TGTGCCAGCAGCGTAGAGCTAGCGGGAGAGACCCAGTACTTC. Protein sequence: CASSVELAGETQYF.

This clonotype was counted at least ten times. The genes are TRBV9 and TRBJ2-2, with 13 bases identical to TRBD2. J gave up 8 bases and V 3 bases, and 4 bases lay outside the gene matches. Germline CDR1 SGDLS, CDR2 YYNGEE. The CDR3 sequence is 15 residues long. The CDR3 DNA sequence: TGTGCCAGCAGCGAGAGGACTAGCGGGAGTGGGGAGCTGTTTTTT. Amino acids: CASSERTSGSGELFF.

This clonotype was detected ten times or more. The chain employs TRBV9 and TRBJ1-2; no reliable D call. CDR3 length: 14 amino acids. Trimming removed 2 bases from V and 4 bases from J, with 12 bases in between. CDR1 SGDLS and CDR2 YYNGEE come from the germline V gene. Here the CDR3 reads CASSVDGQSYGYTF. The CDR3 DNA sequence: TGTGCCAGCAGCGTCGACGGGCAATCCTATGGCTACACCTTC.

This clonotype showed up just a few times. This chain connects TRBV9 to TRBJ2-1; 8 bases line up with TRBD1. There are 16 residues in the CDR3. Germline V gene data show CDR1 as SGDLS and CDR2 as YYNGEE. The V and J ends lost 0 bases and 6 bases, in that order; junction bases with no gene match: 8. The CDR3 DNA reads TGTGCCAGCAGCGTAGCCCCCCAGGACAGGGTCAATGAGCAGTTCTTC. It yields the protein CASSVAPQDRVNEQFF.

This clonotype was detected ten times or more. The chain has TRBV28 and TRBJ2-5, with 7 bases that match TRBD2. The germline V gene has CDR1 MDHEN and CDR2 SYDVKM. The V and J ends lost 3 bases and 1 base, in that order; junction bases with no gene match: 2. This CDR3 is 14 amino acids long. This chain's CDR3 is CASSLGGSQETQYF. As DNA, the CDR3 is TGTGCCAGCAGTTTGGGGGGGTCCCAAGAGACCCAGTACTTC.

As regards this clonotype: The junction departs from the called germline gene at one end, perhaps through a read error. CDR3 in amino acids: CASSAWTGVNLPLHF. Written as DNA, the CDR3 is TGTGCCAGCAGTGCGTGGACAGGGGTGAATTTACCCCTCCACTTT. The chain has TRBV9 and TRBJ1-6, with 9 positions matching TRBD1. Germline V lookup: CDR1 SGDLS, CDR2 YYNGEE. This CDR3 is built from 15 residues.

This clonotype was observed at least ten times. J is TRBJ2-7 and V is TRBV9, with 9 bases that match TRBD2. Trimming at V came to 0 bases and at J to 11 bases, leaving 9 bases not matched to a gene. Germline V lookup: CDR1 SGDLS, CDR2 YYNGEE. CDR3 length: 14 residues. The CDR3 spells CASSVGDSGGMEYF. In DNA, the CDR3 is TGTGCCAGCAGCGTAGGGGATAGCGGGGGTATGGAGTACTTC.